These 17 T cell receptor beta chains came from one sample sequenced in a study of T cell responses to AZD1222 COVID-19 vaccine. Profiled with immunoSEQ multiplex PCR; TCRdb holds only in-frame clones, not every one. The sample lists about 130,000 clones, just over 85% occurring once. This specimen was peripheral blood, taken on day 0 of AZD1222 vaccination. Source of these receptors: an adult in good health.

The rearrangement links TRBV5-6 to TRBJ2-3; D uncertain. The V gene lost 2 bases and the J gene lost 0 bases, with 13 bases spanning the gap. Germline V gives CDR1 SGHDT, CDR2 YYEEEE. The CDR3 consists of 16 residues. CDR3 loop: CASSFSARASTDTQYF. CDR3 nucleotide sequence: TGTGCCAGCAGCTTCTCTGCTCGCGCCAGCACAGATACGCAGTATTTT.

The chain recombines TRBV15 with TRBJ2-7, with D uncertain. V lost 1 base and J lost 4, with 5 bases in between. The CDR3 contains 12 residues. Germline CDR1 LNHNV, CDR2 YYDKDF (reference sequence). For the CDR3, the DNA is TGTGCCACCAGCAGAGGAACTTACGAGCAGTACTTC. It translates to CATSRGTYEQYF.

This clone was found a few times. This chain joins TRBV6-5 and TRBJ1-4; 7 positions match TRBD1. V gave up 5 bases and J gave up 8 bases; unmatched junction bases: 11. Germline V gene data show CDR1 as MNHEY and CDR2 as SVGAGI. The CDR3 contains 15 residues. This chain's CDR3 is CASSRRQGPAEKLFF. In DNA, the CDR3 is TGTGCCAGCAGTAGACGACAGGGTCCAGCGGAAAAACTGTTTTTT.

The chain combines TRBV10-3 with TRBJ1-2, with D maybe TRBD1 (5 bases). V was pared by 2 bases and J by 1 base, with 5 bases between. The germline CDR1 and CDR2 sequences are ENHRY and SYGVKD. The CDR3 runs to 13 residues. The CDR3 bases are TGTGCCATCAGTGAGGACAGTAACTATGGCTACACCTTC. It translates to CAISEDSNYGYTF.

V usage is TRBV5-6 and J usage is TRBJ1-5, with a weak D call TRBD1 (6 bases). CDR1 and CDR2 (germline): SGHDT, YYEEEE. Trimming removed 3 bases from V and 2 bases from J, with 12 bases in between. The CDR3 sequence is 15 residues long. DNA for the CDR3: TGTGCCAGCAGCTCGCTCCACAGGGGCAATCAGCCCCAGCATTTT. Translating it yields CASSSLHRGNQPQHF.

The chain recombines TRBV29-1 with TRBJ1-2; D is possibly TRBD1 (5 bases). This CDR3 comprises 14 residues. Looked up from germline, CDR1 is SQVTM and CDR2 is ANQGSEA. Between the trimmed V and J ends, which lost 4 bases and 4 bases, there was a span of 16 bases. The CDR3 region has the DNA TGCAGCGTTGCGAGGCAGGGTGCCATCTATGGCTACACCTTC. Amino acids: CSVARQGAIYGYTF. The full variable domain, completed using reference TRBV29-1 and TRBJ1-2, is SAVISQKPSRDICQRGTSLTIQCQVDSQVTMMFWYRQQPGQSLTLIATANQGSEATYESGFVIDKFPISRPNLTFSTLTVSNMSPEDSSIYLCSVARQGAIYGYTFGSGTRLTVV.

The gene calls are TRBV5-1 and TRBJ1-1; TRBD1 aligns across 9 bases. CDR3 length: 15 amino acids. Germline V CDR1 and CDR2: SGHRS, YFSETQ. Trimming cost V 0 bases and J 5 bases; bases outside gene matches: 5. The CDR3 sequence is CASSLGTGVETEAFF. The CDR3 DNA sequence: TGCGCCAGCAGCTTGGGGACAGGGGTAGAAACTGAAGCTTTCTTT. The full variable domain, completed using reference TRBV5-1 and TRBJ1-1, is KAGVTQTPRYLIKTRGQQVTLSCSPISGHRSVSWYQQTPGQGLQFLFEYFSETQRNKGNFPGRFSGRQFSNSRSEMNVSTLELGDSALYLCASSLGTGVETEAFFGQGTRLTVV.

This rearrangement joins TRBV10-3 to TRBJ1-1, with D unresolved. Germline V gene lookup returns CDR1 ENHRY and CDR2 SYGVKD. The CDR3 extends over 14 amino acids. The ends were cut back, 4 bases at V and 0 bases at J, with 9 bases in the middle. The CDR3 DNA reads TGTGCCATCAGTGGCGTCCCCATGAACACTGAAGCTTTCTTT. It encodes CAISGVPMNTEAFF.

The chain is built from TRBV7-8 and TRBJ2-2; D is unclear. In germline, CDR1 is SGHVS, CDR2 FQNEAQ. V was trimmed by 0 bases and J by 0 bases, leaving 5 bases between them. CDR3 length: 15 amino acids. CDR3 protein: CASSLAAANTGELFF. The DNA of the CDR3 is TGTGCCAGCAGCTTAGCTGCGGCGAACACCGGGGAGCTGTTTTTT.

The chain recombines TRBV28 with TRBJ1-1; D gene unclear. V dropped 6 bases and J dropped 0 bases, with 8 bases sitting between them. Germline values: CDR1 MDHEN, CDR2 SYDVKM. There are 13 residues in the CDR3. The CDR3: CASSLGLNTEAFF. The DNA of the CDR3 is TGTGCCAGCAGCTTGGGTCTGAACACTGAAGCTTTCTTT.

The CDR3 loop is CATSIDRRGLTDTQYF. The CDR3 nucleotides read TGTGCCACCAGCATAGACCGACGGGGCCTCACAGATACGCAGTATTTT. The chain joins TRBV15 to TRBJ2-3; D might be TRBD1 or TRBD2, each matching 5 bases. The CDR3 contains 16 residues. The germline V gene encodes CDR1 LNHNV and CDR2 YYDKDF (reference sequence). The germline V and J ends were trimmed by 4 bases and 2 bases, with 16 bases remaining between them.

The chain has TRBV13 and TRBJ1-1; TRBD1 is a possible D gene (5 bases). V was clipped by 1 base and J by 1 base, with 10 bases between them. The CDR3 loop spans 15 amino acids. Germline assignment: CDR1 PRHDT and CDR2 FYEKMQ (reference sequence). The CDR3 nucleotides read TGTGCCAGCAGCTTAGCAGGGATAGGGAACACTGAAGCTTTCTTT. Protein sequence: CASSLAGIGNTEAFF.

This chain uses TRBV6-1 with TRBJ2-7, with no clear D. The germline V and J ends were trimmed by 1 base and 2 bases, with 12 bases remaining between them. This CDR3 spans 15 amino acids. Germline V lookup: CDR1 MNHNS, CDR2 SASEGT. This chain's CDR3 is CASSEGEQSAYEQYF. The CDR3 DNA follows: TGTGCCAGCAGTGAAGGGGAACAGTCAGCCTACGAGCAGTACTTC.

DNA of the CDR3: TGCAGCGTATCCTCGGGGGAGTTATACGAGCAGTACTTC. Its translation is CSVSSGELYEQYF. The chain couples TRBV29-1 to TRBJ2-7, with D maybe TRBD2 (6 bases). This CDR3 contains 13 residues. Germline V CDR1 and CDR2: SQVTM, ANQGSEA. Trimming stripped 6 bases from V and 4 bases from J, with 16 bases between.

This clone was found once. This sequence joins TRBV10-3 and TRBJ2-2; 7 nucleotides line up with TRBD1. The V gene end was trimmed by 3 bases and the J gene end by 1 base; junction bases not matched to a gene: 2. Germline V gives CDR1 ENHRY, CDR2 SYGVKD. The CDR3 consists of 15 residues. CDR3 region: CAISEGQVNTGELFF. CDR3 nucleotide sequence: TGTGCCATCAGTGAAGGACAGGTGAACACCGGGGAGCTGTTTTTT.

The CDR3 bases are TGTGCCACCTCGATGGTGGGGTTCGGTGAAGCTTTCTTT. Its protein is CATSMVGFGEAFF. This chain connects TRBV6-5 to TRBJ1-1; the D is unclear. Trimming shortened V by 10 bases and J by 7 bases, and 19 bases separated the two germline ends. The germline gives CDR1 MNHEY, CDR2 SVGAGI. CDR3 size: 13 residues.

This rearrangement joins TRBV3-1 (or the pseudogene TRBV3-2) to TRBJ2-7; D is unresolved. The CDR3 length is 16 residues. Deletions cut 0 bases from V and 5 bases from J, with 17 bases between. CDR1 and CDR2 from the germline V gene are LGHDT and YNNKEL (reference sequence). Here the CDR3 DNA reads TGTGCCAGCAGCCAAGATCATCGGCCACCGCCACACGAGCAGTACTTC. Encoded protein: CASSQDHRPPPHEQYF.